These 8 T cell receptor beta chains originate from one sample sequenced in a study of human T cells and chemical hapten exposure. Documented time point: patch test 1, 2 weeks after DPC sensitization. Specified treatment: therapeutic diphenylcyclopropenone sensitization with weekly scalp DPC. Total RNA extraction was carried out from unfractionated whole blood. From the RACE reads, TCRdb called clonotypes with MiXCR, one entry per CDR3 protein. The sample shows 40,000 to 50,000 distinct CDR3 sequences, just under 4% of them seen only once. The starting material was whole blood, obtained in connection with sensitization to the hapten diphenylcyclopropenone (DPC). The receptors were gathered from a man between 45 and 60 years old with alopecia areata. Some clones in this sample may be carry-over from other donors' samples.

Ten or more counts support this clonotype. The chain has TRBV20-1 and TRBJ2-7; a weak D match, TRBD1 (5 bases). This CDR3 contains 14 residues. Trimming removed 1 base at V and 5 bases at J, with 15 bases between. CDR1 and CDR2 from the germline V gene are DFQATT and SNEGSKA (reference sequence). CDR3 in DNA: TGCAGTGCTAGAGTCGAAGGCAGGGTAAACGAGCAGTACTTC. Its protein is CSARVEGRVNEQYF.

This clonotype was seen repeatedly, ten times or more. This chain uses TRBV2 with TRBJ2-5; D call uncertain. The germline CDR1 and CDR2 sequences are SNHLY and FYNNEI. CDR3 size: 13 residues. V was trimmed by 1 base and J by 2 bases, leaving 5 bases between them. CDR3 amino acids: CASSEERQETQYF. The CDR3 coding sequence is TGTGCCAGCAGTGAAGAGCGACAAGAGACCCAGTACTTC.

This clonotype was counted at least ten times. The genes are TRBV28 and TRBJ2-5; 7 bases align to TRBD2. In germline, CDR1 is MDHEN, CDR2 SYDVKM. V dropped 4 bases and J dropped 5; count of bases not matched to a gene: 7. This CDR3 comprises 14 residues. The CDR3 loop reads CASSSGGELETQYF. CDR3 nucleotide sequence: TGTGCCAGCAGTTCTGGGGGGGAACTGGAGACCCAGTACTTC.

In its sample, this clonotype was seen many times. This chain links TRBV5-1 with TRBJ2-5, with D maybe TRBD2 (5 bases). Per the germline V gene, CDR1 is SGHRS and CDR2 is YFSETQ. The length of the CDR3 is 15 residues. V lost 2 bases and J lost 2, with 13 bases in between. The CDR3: CASSFLAGLQETQYF. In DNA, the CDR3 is TGCGCCAGCAGCTTCTTGGCGGGCCTACAAGAGACCCAGTACTTC.

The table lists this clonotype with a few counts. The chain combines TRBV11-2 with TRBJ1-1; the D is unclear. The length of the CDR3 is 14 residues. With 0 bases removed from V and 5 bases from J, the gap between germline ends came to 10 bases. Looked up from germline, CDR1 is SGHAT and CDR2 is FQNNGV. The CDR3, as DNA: TGTGCCAGCAGCTTAGAAGGGTGGGGTACTGAAGCTTTCTTT. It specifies CASSLEGWGTEAFF.

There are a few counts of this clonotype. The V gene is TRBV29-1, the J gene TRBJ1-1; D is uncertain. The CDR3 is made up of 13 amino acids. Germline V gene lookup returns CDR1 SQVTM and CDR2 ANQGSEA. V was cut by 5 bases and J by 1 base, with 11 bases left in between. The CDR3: CSVNLGSNTEAFF. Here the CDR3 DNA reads TGCAGCGTTAATCTCGGGTCGAACACTGAAGCTTTCTTT.

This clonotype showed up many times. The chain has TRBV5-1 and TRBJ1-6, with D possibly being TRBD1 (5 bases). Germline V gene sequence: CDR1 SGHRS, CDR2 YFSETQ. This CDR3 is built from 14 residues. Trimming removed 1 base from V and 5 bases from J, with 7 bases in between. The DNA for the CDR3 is TGCGCCAGCAGCTTGAACAGGAATAATTCACCCCTCCACTTT. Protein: CASSLNRNNSPLHF.

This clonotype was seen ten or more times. CDR3 sequence: CASSTDTQYF. CDR3 coding DNA: TGTGCCAGCAGCACAGATACGCAGTATTTT. The chain is built from TRBV6-6 and TRBJ2-3; no firm D call. The V and J ends lost 6 bases and 2 bases respectively, with 0 bases between them. Germline V gene lookup returns CDR1 MNHNY and CDR2 SVGAGI (reference sequence). There are 10 residues in the CDR3.